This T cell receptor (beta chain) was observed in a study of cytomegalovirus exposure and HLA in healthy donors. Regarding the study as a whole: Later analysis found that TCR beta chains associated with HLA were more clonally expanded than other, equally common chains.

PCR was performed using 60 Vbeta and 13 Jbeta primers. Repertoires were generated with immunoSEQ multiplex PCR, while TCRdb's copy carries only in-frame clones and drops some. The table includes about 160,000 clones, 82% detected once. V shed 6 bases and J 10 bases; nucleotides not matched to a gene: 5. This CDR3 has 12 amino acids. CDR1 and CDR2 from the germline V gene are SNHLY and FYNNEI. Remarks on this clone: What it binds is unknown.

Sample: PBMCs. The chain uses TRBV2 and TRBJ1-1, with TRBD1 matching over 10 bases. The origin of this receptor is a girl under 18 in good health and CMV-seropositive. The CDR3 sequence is CASSDRGRGAFF. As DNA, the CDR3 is TGTGCCAGCAGCGACAGGGGGCGCGGAGCTTTCTTT.